This TCR beta chain was recorded in a study of Ad26.COV2.S vaccination and SARS-CoV-2 variants. Across the whole study: Intramuscularly, Ad26.COV2.S was given either once or twice, 56 days apart.

This clone was observed a handful of times. Antigen: not known. General study results and limits: Breadth measured for non-spike TCRs was similar across vaccine and placebo recipients.

Deletions cut 1 base from V and 2 bases from J, with 5 bases between. Germline V CDR1 and CDR2: SGHNT, YENEEA. CDR3 length: 13 residues. Stated treatment: over 15 received Ad26.COV2.S at low or high dose, single or two shots; five or six received placebo; per-sample allocation not given. Following the first vaccine or placebo injection, samples were taken on day 63. Donation was by an adult aged 18-55 years who was in Boston. Profiled with immunoSEQ multiplex PCR; TCRdb holds only in-frame clones, not every one. The sample lists 430,000 or so clones, roughly 89% occurring once. The sequence was obtained from a person aged 18-60 years who received the Ad26.COV2.S COVID-19 vaccine or a placebo. V is TRBV11-3 and J is TRBJ1-2; D is ambiguous. The sample in question was peripheral blood, obtained in a trial of Ad26.COV2.S vaccine versus placebo. The CDR3 nucleotides read TGTGCCAGCAGCTTAGCTCAGAACTATGGCTACACCTTC. The encoded protein is CASSLAQNYGYTF.